Listed here is a single TCR beta chain. The data were taken from a study of CD8 T cells in Susac syndrome. Random hexamers primed reverse transcription of about 0.45 to 1 ug RNA. Amplification of TCR beta CDR3 by immunoSEQ multiplex PCR spanned 54 Vbeta and 13 Jbeta. TCRdb re-called the immunoSEQ multiplex PCR reads through MiXCR, storing one row per CDR3 protein. This sample carries 200,000 or so distinct CDR3 sequences, roughly 96% of them seen once, and the ten largest clones take 0.093%. The length of the CDR3 is 13 residues. V lost 3 bases and J 4 bases, leaving 10 bases between the germline ends. Germline V CDR1 and CDR2: SGDLS, YYNGEE. The study sequenced TCR beta in blood CD8+ and CD4+ T cells. In the multiple sclerosis control group, patients were treatment-naive and had stable or active relapsing-remitting disease.

This receptor was taken from a human donor with multiple sclerosis. Sequenced: CD4+ T cells from PBMCs. The chain uses TRBV9 and TRBJ1-2; D uncertain. CDR3 sequence reads: CASSASQGYGYTF. The CDR3 region has the DNA TGTGCCAGCAGCGCTTCACAAGGCTATGGCTACACCTTC.